The 13 T cell receptor beta chains presented below share a single source sample, sequenced in a study of T cells in Graves' hyperthyroidism and ophthalmopathy. RNA transcripts yielded amplified TCR beta CDR3 regions. During a first-round RT-PCR of the TCR CDR3, the HTBI primer set was used. A single record per CDR3 protein comes from TCRdb applying MiXCR to the multiplex PCR reads. The sample consists of more than 500,000 distinct CDR3 sequences, roughly 16% of them appearing once. Sample: blood. The receptors originated from a woman aged 25 to 39 with Graves' ophthalmopathy.

This clonotype was detected ten times or more. The chain carries TRBV7-8 and TRBJ2-7, with unresolved D. The V gene lost 0 bases and the J gene lost 5 bases, with 8 bases spanning the gap. The CDR3 has 13 amino acids. Per germline, CDR1 SGHVS and CDR2 FQNEAQ. CDR3 coding DNA: TGTGCCAGCAGCTTAGCCACTCTCCACGAGCAGTACTTC. The encoded protein is CASSLATLHEQYF.

This clonotype was observed a few times. The chain couples TRBV20-1 to TRBJ1-4; D is undetermined. V lost 4 bases to trimming and J lost 6 bases, with 12 bases between them. Per the germline V gene, CDR1 is DFQATT and CDR2 is SNEGSKA (reference sequence). This CDR3 is built from 13 residues. The CDR3 DNA reads TGCAGTGCTACGTCCGGAGGAGATGAAAAACTGTTTTTT. Translation: CSATSGGDEKLFF.

This clonotype has at least ten counts. This chain joins TRBV6-2 or TRBV6-3 and TRBJ2-4, with D tentatively TRBD1 (5 bases). Germline V gene lookup returns CDR1 MNHEY and CDR2 SVGEGT. Trimming took off 6 bases at V and 5 bases at J, with 14 bases between the two ends. The CDR3 totals 14 residues. The CDR3 DNA sequence: TGTGCCAGCAGCCCGGACACGGCCCAAAACATTCAGTACTTC. This encodes CASSPDTAQNIQYF.

This clonotype was found many times. The genes are TRBV9 and TRBJ1-1; no clear D gene. The germline V gene encodes CDR1 SGDLS and CDR2 YYNGEE. The V and J ends lost 3 bases and 1 base respectively, with 10 bases between them. The length of the CDR3 is 14 residues. CDR3: CASSDGLRNTEAFF. The CDR3 bases are TGTGCCAGCAGCGACGGACTGCGGAACACTGAAGCTTTCTTT.

With respect to this clonotype: The junction does not match germline at one end; this may be a read error. The chain links TRBV5-1 to TRBJ1-6; a weak D match, TRBD1 (5 bases). The germline V gene has CDR1 SGHRS and CDR2 YFSETQ. This CDR3 has 15 residues. CDR3 in DNA: TGCGCCAGCAGCTTTGGGGGTCTGGATAATTCACCCCTCCTCTTT. Its translation: CASSFGGLDNSPLLF.

This clonotype was picked up a small number of times. The chain links TRBV20-1 to TRBJ1-1; 7 bases map to TRBD1. From germline, CDR1 is DFQATT and CDR2 SNEGSKA (reference sequence). This CDR3 region has 13 residues. The V gene end was trimmed by 5 bases and the J gene end by 3 bases; junction bases not matched to a gene: 6. The CDR3 region has the DNA TGCAGTGCTGCCTGGGACAGAGACACTGAAGCTTTCTTT. Its translation: CSAAWDRDTEAFF.

This clonotype occurred many times. The chain links TRBV7-9 to TRBJ2-7; D is possibly TRBD1 or TRBD2 (5 bases each). Germline V gives CDR1 SEHNR, CDR2 FQNEAQ (reference sequence). The CDR3 spans 15 residues. V dropped 5 bases and J dropped 3 bases, with 17 bases sitting between them. CDR3 protein: CASSPRGRTFYEQYF. DNA of the CDR3: TGTGCCAGCAGCCCGAGGGGACGGACCTTCTACGAGCAGTACTTC.

The chain employs TRBV19 and TRBJ1-1; D not resolved. Germline V CDR1 and CDR2: LNHDA, SQIVND (reference sequence). Trimming took off 5 bases at V and 0 bases at J, with 22 bases between the two ends. This CDR3 comprises 18 residues. Here the CDR3 DNA reads TGTGCCAGTAGTTTTGGCCCCTATAGGGTGTCCATGAACACTGAAGCTTTCTTT. Translated: CASSFGPYRVSMNTEAFF.

This clonotype was detected many times. The rearrangement joins TRBV12-3 or TRBV12-4 to TRBJ2-1, with D perhaps matching TRBD2 (5 bases). The CDR3 is made up of 13 amino acids. V was shortened by 2 bases and J by 9 bases, with 11 bases between the two germline ends. The CDR3 DNA reads as TGTGCCAGCAGTTTATTGAATGAGGGTGAGCAGTTCTTC. Amino acids: CASSLLNEGEQFF.

This clonotype was recorded many times. The chain joins TRBV20-1 to TRBJ1-1; possibly TRBD1 for D (6 bases). The CDR3 sequence is 15 residues long. Trimming removed 0 bases at V and 1 base at J, with 12 bases between. Germline values: CDR1 DFQATT, CDR2 SNEGSKA (reference sequence). CDR3 sequence: CSARDLRQANTEAFF. In DNA form, the CDR3 reads TGCAGTGCTAGAGATTTGAGACAGGCGAACACTGAAGCTTTCTTT.

CDR3 protein: CASSHRDEKLFF. CDR3 bases: TGTGCCAGCAGTCACAGGGATGAAAAACTGTTTTTT. The chain links TRBV28 to TRBJ1-4, with TRBD1 as a possible D gene (6 bases). The V gene lost 5 bases and the J gene lost 6 bases, with 7 bases spanning the gap. The CDR3 is made up of 12 amino acids. Germline assignment: CDR1 MDHEN and CDR2 SYDVKM.

This clonotype was picked up many times. This chain uses TRBV7-8 with TRBJ1-1, with no clear D. CDR1 is SGHVS, CDR2 FQNEAQ, per germline. Trimming shortened V by 4 bases and J by 0 bases, and 6 bases separated the two germline ends. The length of the CDR3 is 13 residues. Written as DNA, the CDR3 is TGTGCCAGCAGCTCCCAAATGAACACTGAAGCTTTCTTT. Its translation: CASSSQMNTEAFF.

At least ten counts were recorded for this clonotype. This chain uses TRBV20-1 with TRBJ2-7; 13 bases map to TRBD2. Trimming at V came to 6 bases and at J to 0 bases, leaving 5 bases not matched to a gene. The CDR3 loop spans 15 amino acids. CDR1 is DFQATT, CDR2 SNEGSKA, per germline (reference sequence). CDR3 sequence: CSAPGTSGISYEQYF. DNA for the CDR3: TGCAGTGCCCCTGGGACTAGCGGGATCTCCTACGAGCAGTACTTC.